This TCR beta chain derives from a study of T cells after posttransplantation cyclophosphamide. Study-wide points: Recipient CMV seropositivity and CMV reactivation strongly tracked TRB clonality.

Worth noting for this clone: What it binds is not known.

Treatment was busulfan-fludarabine conditioning, a marrow graft, and cyclophosphamide on days +3 and +4. Sequenced by immunoSEQ multiplex PCR; TCRdb stores in-frame clones only, minus some. This table has around 10,000 clones, just under 85% appearing once. CDR1 and CDR2 from the germline V gene are MGHDK and SYGVNS. The CDR3 loop spans 18 amino acids. V lost 0 bases and J lost 0, with 17 bases in between. The chain couples TRBV25-1 to TRBJ2-5; perhaps TRBD1 as D (5 bases). Here the sequenced sample was PBMCs, taken more than 1,700 days after allogeneic stem cell transplant with posttransplant cyclophosphamide. The receptor was isolated from a female patient in her fifties or sixties who received an allogeneic stem cell transplant from a related donor, was CMV-positive, and had no GVHD. A share of the T cells may be of graft donor origin. Here the CDR3 DNA reads TGTGCCAGCAGTGAATATTACATGACAGAGAACAACCAAGAGACCCAGTACTTC. This gives the protein CASSEYYMTENNQETQYF.